This TCR beta chain emerged from a study of blood T cell repertoires in COVID-19. For the study at large: The origin of the acute and convalescent COVID-19 samples was the United States, Italy and Spain.

The repertoire was sequenced with immunoSEQ multiplex PCR; TCRdb's copy has only in-frame clones and lacks some. Seen here are 190,000 or so clones, about 89% observed once, and the top ten hold 6.5% to 9.5%. The germline gives CDR1 SEHNR, CDR2 FQNEAQ (reference sequence). The ends lost 5 bases at V and 1 base at J; junction bases unmatched: 12. This CDR3 has 18 residues. V gene TRBV7-9 combines with J gene TRBJ2-7, with 12 bases fitting TRBD1. This sequence originates from a woman under 30 who had recovered from COVID-19. Sequenced material: PBMCs or T cells enriched from blood (not recorded which). CDR3 residues: CASSLGQGAGSWSYEQYF. The CDR3 DNA reads as TGTGCCAGCAGCCTGGGACAGGGGGCCGGCTCATGGTCCTACGAGCAGTACTTC.